The 31 T cell receptor beta chains below all came from one sample that was sequenced in a study of T cell responses to AZD1222 COVID-19 vaccine. Method: immunoSEQ multiplex PCR; TCRdb's copy keeps in-frame clones and lacks some. There are about 140,000 clones in the sample; more than 75% occur only once, and about 3.4% lies in the top ten. Sequences were derived from peripheral blood, sampled 28 days after the second AZD1222 dose. The receptors originated from an adult who received the AZD1222 COVID-19 vaccine.

The chain is built from TRBV2 and TRBJ1-1, with TRBD1 identical over 8 bases. This CDR3 region has 13 residues. CDR1 is SNHLY and CDR2 is FYNNEI in the germline V gene. V gave up 9 bases and J gave up 3 bases; unmatched junction bases: 6. This CDR3 reads CARTGEGHTEAFF. The DNA for the CDR3 is TGTGCCAGGACAGGGGAGGGGCACACTGAAGCTTTCTTT. Based on the CDR3 plus reference TRBV2 and TRBJ1-1, the full variable domain is EPEVTQTPSHQVTQMGQEVILRCVPISNHLYFYWYRQILGQKVEFLVSFYNNEISEKSEIFDDQFSVERPDGSNFTLKIRSTKLEDSAMYFCARTGEGHTEAFFGQGTRLTVV.

This chain links TRBV28 with TRBJ1-5, with a possible D match to TRBD1 (6 bases). The CDR3 runs 12 residues. Germline CDR1 MDHEN, CDR2 SYDVKM. Trimming removed 6 bases at V and 13 bases at J, with 16 bases between. The CDR3 DNA follows: TGTGCCAGCAGCCGCCAACAGGGACCTCAGCATTTT. Amino acids: CASSRQQGPQHF.

In this sample, this clone turned up once. This sequence joins TRBV29-1 and TRBJ2-7, with D perhaps matching TRBD2 (5 bases). Germline lookup yields CDR1 SQVTM and CDR2 ANQGSEA. There are 14 residues in the CDR3. The V end lost 6 bases, the J end lost 0 bases, and 15 bases lay between the germline ends. CDR3: CSVAEAVSSYEQYF. The CDR3 region has the DNA TGCAGCGTCGCGGAAGCGGTAAGCTCCTACGAGCAGTACTTC.

This clone was recorded only once. V usage is TRBV3-1 (or the pseudogene TRBV3-2) and J usage is TRBJ2-2, with unresolved D. The CDR3 is 12 amino acids. Germline assignment: CDR1 LGHDT and CDR2 YNNKEL (reference sequence). Trimming took 6 bases from V and 4 from J, leaving 6 bases between them. CDR3 sequence (DNA): TGTGCCAGCAGTCACGTCACCGGGGAGCTGTTTTTT. The encoded protein is CASSHVTGELFF.

This clone was counted a single time. The V and J genes are TRBV28 and TRBJ2-3; the D is unclear. This CDR3 contains 12 residues. Germline V lookup: CDR1 MDHEN, CDR2 SYDVKM. The V and J ends lost 1 base and 2 bases respectively, with 1 base between them. CDR3 loop: CASSLYTDTQYF. CDR3 bases: TGTGCCAGCAGTTTATACACAGATACGCAGTATTTT.

The genes are TRBV3-1 (or the pseudogene TRBV3-2) and TRBJ2-7; 12 positions agree with TRBD2. Germline-derived CDR1 and CDR2 are LGHDT and YNNKEL (reference sequence). CDR3 size: 16 residues. J lost 5 bases, V lost 3 bases, and 8 bases had no gene match. The CDR3 DNA follows: TGTGCCAGCAGCCACTTCGTTCGGACTAGCGGGAACGAGCAGTACTTC. Its translation is CASSHFVRTSGNEQYF.

A word on this clone: One end of the junction is discordant with germline, which a read error may explain. The V gene is TRBV5-8, the J gene TRBJ1-5, with D perhaps matching TRBD1 (5 bases). Germline CDR1 and CDR2: SGHTS and YDEGEE. This CDR3 comprises 13 residues. DNA for the CDR3: TGTACCAGCAGCCTCGCAGGGCAGAGGCCCCAGCATTTT. It translates to CTSSLAGQRPQHF.

This chain uses TRBV2 with TRBJ2-7; D gene uncertain. V gave up 5 bases and J gave up 2 bases, with 10 bases separating them. The CDR3 spans 13 residues. Per germline, CDR1 SNHLY and CDR2 FYNNEI. CDR3 nucleotide sequence: TGTGCCAGCAGTTTGCAGGTGACCTACGAGCAGTACTTC. Its protein product is CASSLQVTYEQYF.

V is TRBV5-1 and J is TRBJ2-7; no reliable D call. V lost 4 bases, J lost 2 bases, and 10 bases lay in between. This CDR3 contains 13 residues. Germline assignment: CDR1 SGHRS and CDR2 YFSETQ. CDR3 amino acids: CASSASEAYEQYF. In nucleotides, the CDR3 is TGCGCCAGCAGCGCTTCCGAGGCCTACGAGCAGTACTTC.

With regard to this clone: Other DNA variants within this sample encode the same CDR3. The chain links TRBV3-1 (or the pseudogene TRBV3-2) to TRBJ1-1; D not resolved. Looked up from germline, CDR1 is LGHDT and CDR2 is YNNKEL (reference sequence). The V end lost 3 bases, the J end lost 7 bases, and 12 bases lay between the germline ends. The CDR3 loop spans 13 amino acids. The CDR3 here is CASSQASGVEAFF. CDR3 in DNA: TGTGCCAGCAGCCAGGCCAGTGGGGTTGAAGCTTTCTTT.

The V call is TRBV5-1, the J call TRBJ2-5; a weak D match, TRBD1 (5 bases). V dropped 7 bases and J dropped 4 bases, with 14 bases sitting between them. The V gene's germline CDR1 is SGHRS and CDR2 YFSETQ. The CDR3 sequence is 13 residues long. CDR3 sequence (DNA): TGCGCCAGCTACCCAGGGTTGGGAGAGACCCAGTACTTC. Amino acids: CASYPGLGETQYF.

The J gene is TRBJ1-5, the V gene TRBV5-6; D unclear. Trimming removed 1 base at V and 10 bases at J, with 15 bases between. CDR3 size: 14 residues. Per the germline V gene, CDR1 is SGHDT and CDR2 is YYEEEE. This CDR3 is CASSLWAAAAPQHF. The CDR3 DNA reads TGTGCCAGCAGCTTGTGGGCAGCGGCAGCTCCCCAGCATTTT.

The J gene is TRBJ1-2, the V gene TRBV20-1; 8 nucleotides align to TRBD1. Germline CDR1 is DFQATT and CDR2 is SNEGSKA (reference sequence). This CDR3 comprises 12 residues. The trim removed 6 bases at V and 8 bases at J, leaving 8 bases unmatched. This CDR3 is CSASSGTGGYTF. DNA of the CDR3: TGCAGTGCGAGTTCCGGGACAGGCGGCTACACCTTC.

The chain uses TRBV5-6 and TRBJ2-5, with D unresolved. Germline V lookup: CDR1 SGHDT, CDR2 YYEEEE. This CDR3 is built from 15 residues. Trimming took off 0 bases at V and 0 bases at J, with 9 bases between the two ends. The CDR3 sequence is CASSLAGYNQETQYF. The CDR3 DNA reads as TGTGCCAGCAGCTTGGCAGGCTACAACCAAGAGACCCAGTACTTC.

The rearrangement joins TRBV7-9 to TRBJ1-2; TRBD1 is a possible D gene (5 bases). Germline CDR1 and CDR2: SEHNR and FQNEAQ (reference sequence). Trimming removed 2 bases from V and 2 bases from J, with 21 bases in between. The CDR3 totals 18 residues. CDR3 in DNA: TGTGCCAGCAGCTTACTTCCGACAGCTCCCACTAAGAACTATGGCTACACCTTC. Its translation is CASSLLPTAPTKNYGYTF.

The chain is built from TRBV9 and TRBJ2-7; a possible D gene is TRBD2 (7 bases). The CDR3 runs to 15 residues. CDR1 is SGDLS, CDR2 YYNGEE, per germline. V was trimmed by 0 bases and J by 0 bases, leaving 10 bases between them. The CDR3 sequence is CASSVEGGFSYEQYF. In nucleotides, the CDR3 is TGTGCCAGCAGCGTAGAGGGGGGGTTCTCCTACGAGCAGTACTTC.

This clone was found once. The J gene is TRBJ1-1, the V gene TRBV28; a weak D match, TRBD1 (5 bases). The V end was cut by 4 bases, the J end by 2 bases, with 20 bases between. The CDR3 is 17 amino acids. Germline V gene data show CDR1 as MDHEN and CDR2 as SYDVKM. CDR3 bases: TGTGCCAGCAGTTCTCCCACCCCTGGGGGGTCTAACACTGAAGCTTTCTTT. This translates into CASSSPTPGGSNTEAFF.

V is TRBV7-3 and J is TRBJ2-2; possibly TRBD2 for D (6 bases). This CDR3 is built from 16 residues. Germline lookup yields CDR1 SGHTA and CDR2 FQGTGA. V gave up 5 bases and J gave up 0 bases, with 13 bases separating them. The CDR3 nucleotides read TGTGCCAGCAGCCCTCGTTCGGGGGCGAACACCGGGGAGCTGTTTTTT. This sequence encodes CASSPRSGANTGELFF.

This clone was observed a handful of times. The CDR3: CASSLMDRTGGYTF. Written as DNA, the CDR3 is TGTGCCAGCAGCTTAATGGACCGAACGGGAGGCTACACCTTC. V and J are TRBV7-2 and TRBJ1-2; D is uncertain. V was shortened by 2 bases and J by 8 bases, with 15 bases between the two germline ends. CDR1 and CDR2 from the germline V gene are SGHTA and FQGNSA. The CDR3 contains 14 residues.

The chain couples TRBV30 to TRBJ2-2, with 7 bases lining up with TRBD1. The CDR3 is made up of 15 amino acids. Germline CDR1 GTSNPN, CDR2 SVGIG (reference sequence). V lost 2 bases to trimming and J lost 5 bases; unmatched junction nucleotides: 8. CDR3 sequence: CAWSPTGLETGELFF. DNA of the CDR3: TGTGCCTGGAGTCCGACAGGGCTTGAGACCGGGGAGCTGTTTTTT.

The V and J genes are TRBV20-1 and TRBJ2-5; the match to TRBD2 covers 8 bases. Germline V gene sequence: CDR1 DFQATT, CDR2 SNEGSKA (reference sequence). The CDR3 totals 11 residues. Losses at the gene ends were 7 bases for V and 3 bases for J; bases not matched to a gene: 1. CDR3 nucleotides: TGCAGTGGACTAGCGAAAGAGACCCAGTACTTC. Protein product: CSGLAKETQYF.

This chain connects TRBV11-3 to TRBJ2-1; 7 nucleotides agree with TRBD2. This CDR3 is built from 15 residues. V lost 5 bases and J lost 2; bases outside the gene matches: 6. Germline V CDR1 and CDR2: SGHNT, YENEEA. CDR3 sequence: CASSPREETYNEQFF. CDR3 sequence (DNA): TGTGCCAGCAGCCCCCGGGAGGAGACCTACAATGAGCAGTTCTTC.

The J gene is TRBJ2-2, the V gene TRBV6-4; tentative D call: TRBD1 (5 bases). The CDR3 spans 16 residues. The V end lost 4 bases, the J end lost 3 bases, and 15 bases lay between the germline ends. Germline V gives CDR1 MRHNA, CDR2 SNTAGT. CDR3 nucleotide sequence: TGTGCCAGCAGTGCCGAACCCGACAGTTACACCGGGGAGCTGTTTTTT. Translated: CASSAEPDSYTGELFF.

The chain uses TRBV28 and TRBJ1-1, with D uncertain. With 7 bases removed from V and 0 bases from J, the gap between germline ends came to 9 bases. The CDR3 spans 13 residues. Per the germline V gene, CDR1 is MDHEN and CDR2 is SYDVKM. CDR3 sequence: CASTRQVNTEAFF. The CDR3 DNA follows: TGTGCCAGCACCAGGCAGGTGAACACTGAAGCTTTCTTT. Full variable domain (rest looked up from reference TRBV28 and TRBJ1-1): DVKVTQSSRYLVKRTGEKVFLECVQDMDHENMFWYRQDPGLGLRLIYFSYDVKMKEKGDIPEGYSVSREKKERFSLILESASTNQTSMYLCASTRQVNTEAFFGQGTRLTVV.

CDR3 region: CASSIQRGILYEQYF. The CDR3 coding sequence is TGCGCCAGCAGCATCCAGCGGGGAATACTCTACGAGCAGTACTTC. This chain links TRBV4-3 with TRBJ2-7; 7 nucleotides line up with TRBD2. The germline V gene encodes CDR1 LGHNA and CDR2 YSLEER. CDR3 length: 15 residues. V trimming: 5 bases; J trimming: 3 bases; junction bases outside the gene matches: 10.

The chain employs TRBV11-3 and TRBJ2-7; weak D call: TRBD1 (6 bases). Germline CDR1 SGHNT, CDR2 YENEEA. Trimming removed 5 bases at V and 0 bases at J, with 14 bases between. The CDR3 spans 15 residues. CDR3: CASSLGEGVSYEQYF. The CDR3, as DNA: TGTGCCAGCAGCCTTGGAGAGGGGGTCTCCTACGAGCAGTACTTC.

In nucleotides, the CDR3 is TGTGCCAGCAGCTCGAAAGGGGGCGGATCCTACGAGCAGTACTTC. Its translation: CASSSKGGGSYEQYF. This chain connects TRBV5-4 to TRBJ2-7; 7 nucleotides align to TRBD1. The germline V gene encodes CDR1 SGHNT and CDR2 YYREEE (reference sequence). J was trimmed by 1 base and V by 3 bases; bases with no gene match: 7. The CDR3 consists of 15 residues.

To note about this clone: No DNA is shown, since the ends of the CDR3 on it are uncertain; the CDR3 is the one TCRdb lists. The chain couples TRBV14 to TRBJ2-2. The V gene's germline CDR1 is SGHDN and CDR2 FVKESK. The CDR3 has 14 amino acids, counting both end residues. The CDR3 reads CASSPSGPAGELFF.

The chain is built from TRBV30 and TRBJ2-3; 9 bases align to TRBD2. This CDR3 is 14 amino acids long. The germline V gene encodes CDR1 GTSNPN and CDR2 SVGIG (reference sequence). Unmatched junction bases numbered 4, after V lost 1 base and J lost 5 bases. In DNA, the CDR3 is TGTGCCTGGAGTGCTCTAGCGGGACTAGATACGCAGTATTTT. This encodes CAWSALAGLDTQYF.

This rearrangement joins TRBV21-1 to TRBJ1-1. TRBV21-1 is shown as a pseudogene. The CDR3 length is 10 residues. In DNA, the CDR3 is TGTGCCAGCACCGCAAGGGAAGCTTTCTTT. Translated, it gives CASTAREAFF.

The chain carries TRBV12-3 or TRBV12-4 and TRBJ1-1; D is uncertain. This CDR3 contains 13 residues. V was cut by 6 bases and J by 6 bases, with 14 bases left in between. CDR3 amino acids: CASSPPAFAEAFF. Here the CDR3 DNA reads TGTGCCAGCAGCCCCCCTGCATTCGCTGAAGCTTTCTTT.